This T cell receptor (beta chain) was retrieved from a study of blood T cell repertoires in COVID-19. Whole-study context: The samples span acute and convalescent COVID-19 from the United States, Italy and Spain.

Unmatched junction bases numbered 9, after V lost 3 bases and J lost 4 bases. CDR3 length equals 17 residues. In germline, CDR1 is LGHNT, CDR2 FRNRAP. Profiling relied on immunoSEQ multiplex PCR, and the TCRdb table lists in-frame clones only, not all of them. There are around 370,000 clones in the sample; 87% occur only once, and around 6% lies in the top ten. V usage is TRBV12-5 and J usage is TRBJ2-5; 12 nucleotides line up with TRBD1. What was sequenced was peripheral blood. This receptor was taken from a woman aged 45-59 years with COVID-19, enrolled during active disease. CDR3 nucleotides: TGTGCTAGTGGTTTTGGGGGGACAGGGGGCAGGGGAGAGACCCAGTACTTC. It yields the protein CASGFGGTGGRGETQYF.